The 21 T cell receptor beta chains listed next were all sequenced from one sample in a study of T cell changes during pregnancy in multiple sclerosis. Method: immunoSEQ multiplex PCR; TCRdb's copy keeps in-frame clones and lacks some. The sample lists about 51,000 clones; around 92% were seen once. The sequences come from CD4+ T cells from peripheral blood mononuclear cells, collected in the third trimester of pregnancy. The receptors originated from a female donor with multiple sclerosis, enrolled in a pregnancy study.

This sequence joins TRBV19 and TRBJ1-5, with TRBD1 as a possible D gene (6 bases). The CDR3 totals 16 residues. Germline CDR1 and CDR2: LNHDA and SQIVND (reference sequence). Trimming stripped 3 bases from V and 2 bases from J, with 14 bases between. The CDR3 DNA sequence: TGTGCCAGTAGTATTCGGACAGAAATAGGCAATCAGCCCCAGCATTTT. This gives the protein CASSIRTEIGNQPQHF.

The count of this clone is one. This chain links TRBV19 with TRBJ2-2, with 8 bases matching TRBD2. CDR1 and CDR2 (germline): LNHDA, SQIVND (reference sequence). The V segment lost 4 bases and the J segment 5 bases; nucleotides outside the gene matches: 12. This CDR3 is built from 17 residues. This CDR3 reads CASSNREGRITTGELFF. DNA of the CDR3: TGTGCCAGTAGTAACCGGGAGGGGCGCATAACAACCGGGGAGCTGTTTTTT.

The sample holds one count of this clone. This chain links TRBV19 with TRBJ2-7; weak D call: TRBD1 (5 bases). CDR3 size: 11 residues. Trimming removed 7 bases from V and 13 bases from J, with 17 bases in between. Germline V lookup: CDR1 LNHDA, CDR2 SQIVND (reference sequence). In DNA, the CDR3 is TGTGCCAGTATGTCCGGCAGGGCTCTTTACTTC. Its translation: CASMSGRALYF. The complete variable domain, with remaining parts taken from reference TRBV19 and TRBJ2-7, reads DGGITQSPKYLFRKEGQNVTLSCEQNLNHDAMYWYRQDPGQGLRLIYYSQIVNDFQKGDIAEGYSVSREKKESFPLTVTSAQKNPTAFYLCASMSGRALYFGPGTRLTVT.

This chain joins TRBV9 and TRBJ2-2; D perhaps matches TRBD2 (5 bases). The germline V gene has CDR1 SGDLS and CDR2 YYNGEE. This CDR3 comprises 14 residues. The ends were cut back, 1 base at V and 7 bases at J, with 11 bases in the middle. CDR3: CASSVFSADGELFF. The CDR3 coding sequence is TGTGCCAGCAGCGTATTTTCAGCGGACGGGGAGCTGTTTTTT.

This chain connects TRBV5-1 to TRBJ2-7; no clear D gene. The length of the CDR3 is 13 residues. V was clipped by 1 base and J by 2 bases, with 7 bases between them. Germline CDR1 is SGHRS and CDR2 is YFSETQ. CDR3 in amino acids: CASSLSSTYEQYF. In DNA, the CDR3 is TGCGCCAGCAGCTTGAGCTCAACCTACGAGCAGTACTTC.

This sequence joins TRBV5-1 and TRBJ2-7; TRBD1 agrees at 7 bases. The length of the CDR3 is 13 residues. Germline V lookup: CDR1 SGHRS, CDR2 YFSETQ. V was clipped by 0 bases and J by 3 bases; unmatched bases: 0. The CDR3 sequence: CASSLGTGYEQYF. In DNA, the CDR3 is TGCGCCAGCAGCTTGGGGACAGGCTACGAGCAGTACTTC. Using reference TRBV5-1 and TRBJ2-7 for the parts outside the CDR3, the full variable domain is KAGVTQTPRYLIKTRGQQVTLSCSPISGHRSVSWYQQTPGQGLQFLFEYFSETQRNKGNFPGRFSGRQFSNSRSEMNVSTLELGDSALYLCASSLGTGYEQYFGPGTRLTVT.

The chain carries TRBV7-3 and TRBJ2-3; TRBD2 agrees at 8 bases. Germline V CDR1 and CDR2: SGHTA, FQGTGA. This CDR3 is 16 amino acids long. Unmatched junction bases numbered 13, after V lost 5 bases and J lost 6 bases. The CDR3 reads CASSITGTRGADTQYF. The CDR3 nucleotides read TGTGCCAGCAGCATTACCGGGACTAGGGGCGCCGATACGCAGTATTTT.

The J gene is TRBJ2-7, the V gene TRBV9; 12 bases are a match to TRBD2. With 0 bases clipped from V and 2 bases from J, the junction kept 0 bases outside the gene matches. The germline V gene has CDR1 SGDLS and CDR2 YYNGEE. The CDR3 consists of 15 residues. The CDR3 sequence is CASSVGTSGAYEQYF. CDR3 in DNA: TGTGCCAGCAGCGTAGGGACTAGCGGGGCCTACGAGCAGTACTTC.

The chain joins TRBV5-1 to TRBJ2-7, with 11 bases that match TRBD1. This CDR3 comprises 16 residues. From germline, CDR1 is SGHRS and CDR2 YFSETQ. The V gene end was trimmed by 4 bases and the J gene end by 0 bases; junction bases not matched to a gene: 6. CDR3: CASSPPGTGGSYEQYF. CDR3 nucleotide sequence: TGCGCCAGCAGCCCGCCGGGGACAGGGGGCTCCTACGAGCAGTACTTC.

The rearrangement joins TRBV4-3 to TRBJ1-1, with D perhaps matching TRBD1 (5 bases). Germline CDR1 LGHNA, CDR2 YSLEER. The CDR3 has 15 residues. V was cut by 3 bases and J by 0 bases, with 11 bases left in between. The CDR3 reads CASSQDDSLNTEAFF. The CDR3 nucleotides read TGCGCCAGCAGCCAGGATGACAGCCTGAACACTGAAGCTTTCTTT.

The chain is built from TRBV5-5 and TRBJ2-3; 8 positions match TRBD2. This CDR3 has 13 residues. From germline, CDR1 is SGHKS and CDR2 YYEKEE (reference sequence). Germline trimming cut 2 bases from V and 5 bases from J; bases unmatched to any gene: 1. The CDR3 DNA reads TGTGCCAGCAGCTTCCGGGAGGGAGATACGCAGTATTTT. This sequence encodes CASSFREGDTQYF.

The J gene is TRBJ1-1, the V gene TRBV19; 8 bases align to TRBD1. This CDR3 contains 15 residues. Germline loops: CDR1 LNHDA, CDR2 SQIVND (reference sequence). V dropped 3 bases and J dropped 6; count of bases not matched to a gene: 9. Written as DNA, the CDR3 is TGTGCCAGTAGTATCAAGACAGGGGCATCGGCTGAAGCTTTCTTT. Protein: CASSIKTGASAEAFF.

This chain joins TRBV14 and TRBJ2-5, with a weak D call TRBD2 (5 bases). The germline CDR1 and CDR2 sequences are SGHDN and FVKESK. This CDR3 is built from 13 residues. V lost 6 bases and J lost 4, with 12 bases in between. The CDR3 nucleotides read TGTGCCAGCAGGGGGATAGCGCTAGAGACCCAGTACTTC. It is translated as CASRGIALETQYF.

The J gene is TRBJ1-2, the V gene TRBV7-2; 7 bases align to TRBD1. The ends lost 5 bases at V and 3 bases at J; junction bases unmatched: 3. The CDR3 runs 13 residues. Germline V lookup: CDR1 SGHTA, CDR2 FQGNSA. The DNA of the CDR3 is TGTGCCAGCAGCCTCGGGACAGACTATGGCTACACCTTC. Residues: CASSLGTDYGYTF.

The CDR3 loop reads CASSLGQLNTEAFF. The CDR3 DNA is TGTGCCAGCAGTTTGGGACAGTTGAACACTGAAGCTTTCTTT. The V gene is TRBV28, the J gene TRBJ1-1; 7 bases agree with TRBD1. The CDR3 is made up of 14 amino acids. After removal of 3 bases from V and 0 bases from J, the junction contained 1 base not matched to a gene. CDR1 is MDHEN and CDR2 is SYDVKM in the germline V gene. The full variable domain, in which reference TRBV28 and TRBJ1-1 provide the parts outside the CDR3, is DVKVTQSSRYLVKRTGEKVFLECVQDMDHENMFWYRQDPGLGLRLIYFSYDVKMKEKGDIPEGYSVSREKKERFSLILESASTNQTSMYLCASSLGQLNTEAFFGQGTRLTVV.

The rearrangement uses TRBV10-3 and TRBJ2-4, with D possibly being TRBD1 (6 bases). Trimming pared 3 bases from V and 10 bases from J, leaving 13 bases between. CDR3 length equals 13 residues. CDR1 and CDR2 from the germline V gene are ENHRY and SYGVKD. The CDR3 region has the DNA TGTGCCATCAGTGAAGACAGGTGGGCGATTCAGTACTTC. Encoded protein: CAISEDRWAIQYF.

The chain couples TRBV27 to TRBJ2-3; TRBD1 might be the D (6 bases). The germline V gene encodes CDR1 MNHEY and CDR2 SMNVEV (reference sequence). The CDR3 runs 15 residues. The V end lost 5 bases, the J end lost 3 bases, and 15 bases lay between the germline ends. DNA of the CDR3: TGTGCCAGCAGTCTCGGTGGACAGCAGACAGATACGCAGTATTTT. Translating it yields CASSLGGQQTDTQYF.

The chain recombines TRBV6-5 with TRBJ2-3; maybe TRBD2 (5 bases). Trimming pared 5 bases from V and 8 bases from J, leaving 14 bases between. Germline V gene lookup returns CDR1 MNHEY and CDR2 SVGAGI. This CDR3 is built from 13 residues. CDR3 DNA sequence: TGTGCCAGCAGTCTTTCCACCGGAGGTACGCAGTATTTT. As protein: CASSLSTGGTQYF.

The V gene is TRBV5-1, the J gene TRBJ2-1; 7 bases agree with TRBD1. J was trimmed by 5 bases and V by 3 bases; bases with no gene match: 11. Germline loops: CDR1 SGHRS, CDR2 YFSETQ. The CDR3 is 16 amino acids. The chain's CDR3 is CASSSSGTVGHNEQFF. CDR3 nucleotide sequence: TGCGCCAGCAGCTCGTCCGGGACAGTCGGGCACAATGAGCAGTTCTTC.

The table lists this clone with a few counts. This chain links TRBV14 with TRBJ1-4; 7 bases map to TRBD1. The trim removed 6 bases at V and 1 base at J, leaving 2 bases unmatched. This CDR3 is built from 14 residues. Germline CDR1 SGHDN, CDR2 FVKESK. CDR3 amino acids: CASSRQGTNEKLFF. The CDR3 DNA sequence: TGTGCCAGCAGTCGACAGGGAACTAATGAAAAACTGTTTTTT.

The rearrangement joins TRBV15 to TRBJ2-7; a weak D match, TRBD2 (6 bases). CDR1 and CDR2 (germline): LNHNV, YYDKDF (reference sequence). The V and J ends lost 0 bases and 1 base respectively, with 10 bases between them. The CDR3 is 15 amino acids. CDR3 in DNA: TGTGCCACCAGCAGAGAGCCTAGCGAATCCTACGAGCAGTACTTC. Its translation is CATSREPSESYEQYF.